These 12 T cell receptor beta chains were sequenced from one sample in a study of T cell changes during pregnancy in multiple sclerosis. Data came from immunoSEQ multiplex PCR; TCRdb stores just in-frame clones and leaves some out. The repertoire includes some 38,000 clones, over 90% of them detected once, and around 0.4% sits in the top ten. Sequenced here: CD4+ T cells from peripheral blood mononuclear cells, sampled after pregnancy. Receptors originate from a female donor in good health, enrolled as a control in a pregnancy study.

The J gene is TRBJ2-7, the V gene TRBV5-5, with D perhaps TRBD1 (5 bases). Trimming removed 0 bases at V and 3 bases at J, with 10 bases between. Looked up from germline, CDR1 is SGHKS and CDR2 is YYEKEE (reference sequence). The CDR3 covers 14 residues. CDR3: CASSLVTGNYEQYF. The DNA of the CDR3 is TGTGCCAGCAGCTTGGTTACAGGTAACTACGAGCAGTACTTC.

In this sample, this clone turned up once. V and J are TRBV10-1 and TRBJ2-2; TRBD2 is a possible D gene (6 bases). V was clipped by 7 bases and J by 2 bases, with 11 bases between them. The CDR3 spans 14 residues. Germline values: CDR1 WNHNN, CDR2 SYGVQD (reference sequence). DNA of the CDR3: TGCGCCAGCATGCTAGCGCTTAACACCGGGGAGCTGTTTTTT. Translating it yields CASMLALNTGELFF.

The chain has TRBV30 and TRBJ1-6; tentative D call: TRBD1 (5 bases). V shed 4 bases and J shed 7 bases, with 11 bases lying between them. The CDR3 has 13 residues. The germline V gene has CDR1 GTSNPN and CDR2 SVGIG (reference sequence). The CDR3 region has the DNA TGTGCCTGGAACAGGTGGGAAAATTCACCCCTCCACTTT. Its protein product is CAWNRWENSPLHF.

The gene calls are TRBV7-9 and TRBJ1-1; 7 positions match TRBD1. The germline gives CDR1 SEHNR, CDR2 FQNEAQ (reference sequence). The V and J ends lost 5 bases and 2 bases, in that order; junction bases with no gene match: 8. The CDR3 runs to 15 residues. The CDR3: CASSPGDSPNTEAFF. Here the CDR3 DNA reads TGTGCCAGCAGCCCAGGGGACAGCCCCAACACTGAAGCTTTCTTT.

This rearrangement joins TRBV6-5 to TRBJ1-2, with TRBD1 matching over 7 bases. The CDR3 is 15 amino acids. The germline V gene has CDR1 MNHEY and CDR2 SVGAGI. Germline trimming cut 6 bases from V and 4 bases from J; bases unmatched to any gene: 11. The CDR3 loop is CASRQRQGRVYGYTF. The DNA for the CDR3 is TGTGCCAGCAGGCAACGACAGGGAAGGGTCTATGGCTACACCTTC.

The gene calls are TRBV27 and TRBJ2-7; 9 bases agree with TRBD1. V was pared by 5 bases and J by 5 bases, with 4 bases of the junction left unmatched. Germline-derived CDR1 and CDR2 are MNHEY and SMNVEV (reference sequence). The CDR3 is 13 amino acids. As DNA, the CDR3 is TGTGCCAGCAGTGGACAGGGGAGGAACGAGCAGTACTTC. Translating it yields CASSGQGRNEQYF.

The V and J genes are TRBV4-3 and TRBJ2-5; weak D call: TRBD2 (6 bases). CDR1 and CDR2 (germline): LGHNA, YSLEER. V lost 4 bases, J lost 5 bases, and 17 bases lay in between. The CDR3 consists of 15 residues. The CDR3, as DNA: TGCGCCAGCAGCCCGACTGATGATGGGGGGGAGACCCAGTACTTC. Its translation: CASSPTDDGGETQYF.

The V call is TRBV10-1, the J call TRBJ2-7; TRBD2 agrees at 11 bases. From germline, CDR1 is WNHNN and CDR2 SYGVQD (reference sequence). This CDR3 spans 14 amino acids. V trimming: 5 bases; J trimming: 9 bases; junction bases outside the gene matches: 9. Here the CDR3 reads CASSSGTSGPMQYF. DNA for the CDR3: TGCGCCAGCAGTTCCGGGACTAGCGGTCCTATGCAGTACTTC.

The rearrangement links TRBV4-3 to TRBJ1-2, with D possibly matching TRBD1 (6 bases). Deletions cut 0 bases from V and 8 bases from J, with 22 bases between. This CDR3 has 17 amino acids. Germline-derived CDR1 and CDR2 are LGHNA and YSLEER. As DNA, the CDR3 is TGCGCCAGCAGCCAAGATCTACGGACAGTGTCGAATTTCGGCTACACCTTC. It yields the protein CASSQDLRTVSNFGYTF.

Details on this clone: Distinct nucleotide sequences in the sample also encode this CDR3. The chain links TRBV5-1 to TRBJ1-2, with 8 bases that match TRBD1. V lost 2 bases to trimming and J lost 2 bases; unmatched junction nucleotides: 2. The CDR3 is 14 residues long. Looked up from germline, CDR1 is SGHRS and CDR2 is YFSETQ. This CDR3 is CASSLGQGNYGYTF. The CDR3 nucleotides read TGCGCCAGCAGCTTAGGACAGGGAAACTATGGCTACACCTTC. The whole variable domain, filled in from reference TRBV5-1 and TRBJ1-2, reads KAGVTQTPRYLIKTRGQQVTLSCSPISGHRSVSWYQQTPGQGLQFLFEYFSETQRNKGNFPGRFSGRQFSNSRSEMNVSTLELGDSALYLCASSLGQGNYGYTFGSGTRLTVV.

The chain couples TRBV19 to TRBJ2-7; 14 nucleotides align to TRBD2. The V gene end was trimmed by 6 bases and the J gene end by 1 base; junction bases not matched to a gene: 14. CDR3 length equals 19 residues. Germline lookup yields CDR1 LNHDA and CDR2 SQIVND (reference sequence). DNA of the CDR3: TGTGCCAGTAGCCTTACCGGGACTAGCGGGGGACTGATTTCCTACGAGCAGTACTTC. Protein: CASSLTGTSGGLISYEQYF. Using reference TRBV19 and TRBJ2-7 for the parts outside the CDR3, the full variable domain is DGGITQSPKYLFRKEGQNVTLSCEQNLNHDAMYWYRQDPGQGLRLIYYSQIVNDFQKGDIAEGYSVSREKKESFPLTVTSAQKNPTAFYLCASSLTGTSGGLISYEQYFGPGTRLTVT.

CDR3 bases: TGCGCCAGCAGTGACACTAGCGGGGGTTACAATGAGCAGTTCTTC. Translating it yields CASSDTSGGYNEQFF. The rearrangement joins TRBV10-1 to TRBJ2-1; 11 bases fit TRBD2. Losses at the gene ends were 3 bases for V and 4 bases for J; bases not matched to a gene: 2. Germline V gene data show CDR1 as WNHNN and CDR2 as SYGVQD (reference sequence). CDR3 length: 15 amino acids.